This TCR beta chain was obtained from a study of cytomegalovirus exposure and HLA in healthy donors. Study-level points and caveats: A few CMV-associated chains were confirmed in vitro to be specific for CMV antigens.

A multiplex PCR was run with 60 Vbeta primers and 13 Jbeta primers. The data were produced by immunoSEQ multiplex PCR, yet TCRdb's version contains in-frame clones alone and is incomplete. The sample records about 130,000 clones, 81% being singletons. With 7 bases removed from V and 5 bases from J, the gap between germline ends came to 8 bases. CDR1 is SQVTM and CDR2 is ANQGSEA in the germline V gene. This CDR3 region has 10 residues. With respect to this clone: Its antigen is as yet unknown.

The sample was PBMCs. This rearrangement joins TRBV29-1 to TRBJ2-5, with D perhaps matching TRBD1 (5 bases). The TCR comes from a young man in good health and CMV-seronegative. The CDR3 coding sequence is TGCAGCGCAGGGTTTGAGACCCAGTACTTC. The encoded protein is CSAGFETQYF.